This TCR beta chain comes out of a study of shared clonotypes between healthy human individuals. Clones were read by immunoSEQ multiplex PCR, and TCRdb kept only the in-frame ones, dropping some. The sample contains 2 million to 2.5 million clones, almost 96% of which appear only once. CDR3 length: 14 amino acids. V lost 3 bases and J 0 bases, leaving 8 bases between the germline ends. CDR1 is GTSNPN, CDR2 SVGIG, per germline (reference sequence). The source is a young man in good health. The chain couples TRBV30 to TRBJ1-4; D might be TRBD1 (5 bases). The sequenced material came from naive CD4+ T cells sorted from blood. Described subset: CD45RA+ positively selected. CDR3 nucleotide sequence: TGTGCCTGGAGAAGGGGCACAACTAATGAAAAACTGTTTTTT. It encodes CAWRRGTTNEKLFF.